A selection of T cell receptor beta chains follows, all from one sample in a study of metastatic and nonmetastatic thyroid tumors. TCRdb re-analyzed the PCR reads using MiXCR. The table lists 12,000 or so clones, 32% of them singletons. Sequencing was done on a sample of tumor tissue. The receptors derive from a female donor with papillary thyroid cancer or a benign thyroid nodule (not recorded which). Some clones in this sample may be carry-over from other donors' samples. CDR3s include the opening cysteine and the closing phenylalanine or tryptophan. D genes are given only for firm matches. A clone size is listed for some rows: how often the clone was seen (once, few, many), or a class if it is expanded.

14 few TRBJ1-2 TRBV19 . CASSILDRLGGYTF TGTGCCAGTAGTATATTAGACAGGCTAGGGGGCTACACCTTC
16 medium-sized TRBJ2-3 TRBV9 . CASSGRDTVGEDTQYF TGTGCCAGCAGCGGCCGGGACACTGTGGGGGAAGATACGCAGTATTTT
15 few TRBJ1-4 TRBV6-1 . CSSSGQTGRCEKLFF TGTTCCAGCAGTGGACAGACGGGGAGATGTGAAAAACTGTTTTTT
12 few TRBJ1-3 TRBV2 . CASSESGNTIYF TGTGCCAGCAGCGAAAGTGGAAACACCATATATTTT
13 . TRBJ2-7 TRBV10-3 . CAISESAQGEQYF TGTGCCATCAGTGAGTCTGCCCAGGGTGAGCAGTACTTC
16 few TRBJ2-7 TRBV20-1 . CSALAGGSGGGDEQYF TGCAGCGCTTTGGCTGGGGGCTCGGGTGGAGGGGACGAGCAGTACTTC
13 medium-sized TRBJ2-1 TRBV2 . CASKVGTTPDQFF TGTGCCAGCAAGGTAGGGACGACCCCAGACCAGTTCTTC
14 . TRBJ1-1 TRBV7-2 . CASSLAGRGTEAFF TGTGCCAGCAGCTTAGCAGGCAGGGGTACTGAAGCTTTCTTT
15 . TRBJ2-7 TRBV4-3 . CASSQDLSDSYEQYF TGCGCCAGCAGCCAAGATCTTTCAGATTCCTACGAGCAGTACTTC
20 . TRBJ2-6 TRBV7-1 . CASSSFPGTDGSSGANVLTF TGTGCCAGCAGCTCTTTTCCAGGCACCGACGGGTCCTCTGGGGCCAACGTCCTGACTTTC
15 . TRBJ2-3 TRBV6-1 TRBD2 CAARTREVRTDTQYF TGTGCCGCCAGGACGCGGGAGGTTAGAACAGATACGCAGTATTTT